What follows are 17 T cell receptor beta chains derived from one specimen sequenced in a study of T cells in Graves' hyperthyroidism and ophthalmopathy. RNA transcripts provided the source from which TCR beta CDR3 regions were amplified. TCR CDR3 underwent first-round RT-PCR with the HTBI primer set. TCRdb re-derived calls from the multiplex PCR reads in MiXCR, one entry per CDR3 protein. The sample shows hundreds of thousands of distinct CDR3 sequences, 20% to 25% of them seen only once. Input material: blood. The receptors were sampled from a man aged 25 to 40 with Graves' ophthalmopathy.

The CDR3 here is CSVEEPPPGPLETQYF. In DNA form, the CDR3 reads TGCAGCGTTGAAGAGCCCCCCCCCGGGCCCTTGGAGACCCAGTACTTC. The rearrangement uses TRBV29-1 and TRBJ2-5; no firm D call. Germline-derived CDR1 and CDR2 are SQVTM and ANQGSEA. The CDR3 consists of 16 residues. V was clipped by 0 bases and J by 5 bases, with 19 bases between them. Combining the CDR3 with reference TRBV29-1 and TRBJ2-5 gives the whole variable domain SAVISQKPSRDICQRGTSLTIQCQVDSQVTMMFWYRQQPGQSLTLIATANQGSEATYESGFVIDKFPISRPNLTFSTLTVSNMSPEDSSIYLCSVEEPPPGPLETQYFGPGTRLLVL.

This clonotype was picked up many times. V usage is TRBV11-1 and J usage is TRBJ2-2; D remains unclear. This CDR3 is built from 17 residues. From germline, CDR1 is SGHAT and CDR2 FQDESV (reference sequence). Trimming cost V 1 base and J 4 bases, with 16 bases left between them. Here the CDR3 DNA reads TGTGCCAGCAGCTTAGAGCCTTACAAAACAAGCACCGGGGAGCTGTTTTTT. It encodes CASSLEPYKTSTGELFF.

The table lists this clonotype with a few counts. The chain combines TRBV5-4 with TRBJ2-3; D remains unclear. CDR1 is SGHNT and CDR2 is YYREEE in the germline V gene (reference sequence). The ends were cut back, 0 bases at V and 0 bases at J, with 5 bases in the middle. The CDR3 is 14 amino acids. The CDR3, as DNA: TGTGCCAGCAGCTTGGCCCAAAGCACAGATACGCAGTATTTT. The encoded protein is CASSLAQSTDTQYF.

The chain recombines TRBV7-6 with TRBJ2-5; D gene ambiguous. Per germline, CDR1 SGHVS and CDR2 FNYEAQ. The CDR3 covers 15 residues. The V end was cut by 4 bases, the J end by 1 base, with 13 bases between. The CDR3 loop is CASSSPTRSQETQYF. CDR3 nucleotide sequence: TGTGCCAGCAGCTCCCCTACGCGGAGCCAAGAGACCCAGTACTTC. The full variable domain, in which reference TRBV7-6 and TRBJ2-5 provide the parts outside the CDR3, is GAGVSQSPRYKVTKRGQDVALRCDPISGHVSLYWYRQALGQGPEFLTYFNYEAQQDKSGLPNDRFSAERPEGSISTLTIQRTEQRDSAMYRCASSSPTRSQETQYFGPGTRLLVL.

The rearrangement uses TRBV6-1 and TRBJ2-5; TRBD2 aligns across 8 bases. Germline lookup yields CDR1 MNHNS and CDR2 SASEGT. J lost 7 bases, V lost 6 bases, and 7 bases had no gene match. The CDR3 runs 13 residues. CDR3 sequence reads: CASRRDAGGTQYF. CDR3 bases: TGTGCCAGCAGGCGGGACGCGGGAGGGACCCAGTACTTC.

The table lists this clonotype with a few counts. The gene calls are TRBV28 and TRBJ1-1; D unresolved. Trimming took off 5 bases at V and 1 base at J, with 14 bases between the two ends. The CDR3 contains 15 residues. CDR1 and CDR2 (germline): MDHEN, SYDVKM. The CDR3 sequence: CASSTPDRRNTEAFF. The CDR3 DNA reads as TGTGCCAGCAGTACGCCCGACCGAAGGAACACTGAAGCTTTCTTT.

This clonotype was found a few times. J is TRBJ1-1 and V is TRBV28; 8 nucleotides agree with TRBD1. The CDR3 length is 14 residues. The trim removed 5 bases at V and 6 bases at J, leaving 8 bases unmatched. Germline lookup yields CDR1 MDHEN and CDR2 SYDVKM. The CDR3 loop reads CASSGFRGRAEAFF. The CDR3 DNA follows: TGTGCCAGCAGTGGGTTCAGGGGGCGAGCTGAAGCTTTCTTT.

This clonotype came up many times. As DNA, the CDR3 is TGTGCCAGCAGCCCTTACAAGAACACTGAAGCTTTCTTT. The encoded protein is CASSPYKNTEAFF. V usage is TRBV7-8 and J usage is TRBJ1-1; D is uncertain. The CDR3 loop spans 13 amino acids. Per germline, CDR1 SGHVS and CDR2 FQNEAQ. V lost 5 bases and J lost 1, with 8 bases in between.

Regarding this clonotype: It is unclear where the CDR3 begins or ends on the DNA, so no DNA is shown, and the CDR3 is as TCRdb lists it. The chain couples TRBV28 to TRBJ2-1; the table's D call of TRBD2 was not tested on the DNA. The CDR3 contains 16 residues when both ends are counted. Germline CDR1 reads MDHEN; CDR2 reads SYDVKM. The CDR3 here is CASSFGEGGSYNEQFF.

This chain uses TRBV7-6 with TRBJ2-5; D may match TRBD1 or TRBD2 (5 bases each). CDR1 SGHVS and CDR2 FNYEAQ come from the germline V gene. The CDR3 loop spans 12 amino acids. Trimming took off 1 base at V and 12 bases at J, with 12 bases between the two ends. The CDR3 coding sequence is TGTGCCAGCAGCTTAGGTGGCATGGGGGAGTACTTC. It translates to CASSLGGMGEYF.

This clonotype has more than one count but fewer than ten. This rearrangement joins TRBV5-8 to TRBJ2-1, with no clear D. The CDR3 is made up of 13 amino acids. Germline CDR1 is SGHTS and CDR2 is YDEGEE. V dropped 1 base and J dropped 5 bases, with 7 bases sitting between them. CDR3 nucleotides: TGTGCCAGCAGCTTGTTGTCAGACAATGAGCAGTTCTTC. Amino acids: CASSLLSDNEQFF.

This clonotype was seen only a few times. The rearrangement links TRBV12-3 or TRBV12-4 to TRBJ1-5; D call uncertain. The CDR3 extends over 16 amino acids. Trimming removed 0 bases at V and 0 bases at J, with 9 bases between. DNA of the CDR3: TGTGCCAGCAGTTTAGCGGTTTGGAATAGCAATCAGCCCCAGCATTTT. Translation: CASSLAVWNSNQPQHF.

The chain couples TRBV7-9 to TRBJ2-5; 7 bases line up with TRBD2. V shed 0 bases and J 5 bases; nucleotides not matched to a gene: 6. The CDR3 is 15 amino acids. The germline V gene encodes CDR1 SEHNR and CDR2 FQNEAQ (reference sequence). The CDR3 protein is CASSLAGAGVETQYF. DNA for the CDR3: TGTGCCAGCAGCTTAGCGGGCGCGGGGGTCGAGACCCAGTACTTC.

The chain recombines TRBV15 with TRBJ2-7; 8 nucleotides agree with TRBD2. The CDR3 has 16 amino acids. V was clipped by 1 base and J by 1 base; unmatched bases: 6. Germline V gives CDR1 LNHNV, CDR2 YYDKDF (reference sequence). CDR3 DNA: TGTGCCACCAGCAGAGCGGGAGGGGCGAATTCCTACGAGCAGTACTTC. Its translation: CATSRAGGANSYEQYF.

The genes are TRBV10-3 and TRBJ2-1; the match to TRBD2 covers 12 bases. The length of the CDR3 is 16 residues. Looked up from germline, CDR1 is ENHRY and CDR2 is SYGVKD. With 4 bases clipped from V and 7 bases from J, the junction kept 8 bases outside the gene matches. CDR3 loop: CAISGSTSGSWNEQFF. The CDR3 DNA reads TGTGCCATCAGTGGTTCGACTAGCGGGAGTTGGAATGAGCAGTTCTTC.

The J gene is TRBJ2-5, the V gene TRBV7-6; D gene uncertain. Germline CDR1 and CDR2: SGHVS and FNYEAQ. This CDR3 has 13 residues. V dropped 6 bases and J dropped 4 bases, with 12 bases sitting between them. The CDR3, as DNA: TGTGCCAGCAGTTTTCCTAATTCAGAGACCCAGTACTTC. This encodes CASSFPNSETQYF.

This clonotype was seen at least ten times. J is TRBJ2-7 and V is TRBV7-2; TRBD2 aligns across 10 bases. V shed 4 bases, J shed 0 bases, and the junction held 9 bases outside the gene matches. This CDR3 contains 17 residues. The germline CDR1 and CDR2 sequences are SGHTA and FQGNSA. CDR3 sequence: CASSSGTSAIYSYEQYF. Written as DNA, the CDR3 is TGTGCCAGCAGCTCCGGGACTAGCGCCATATACTCCTACGAGCAGTACTTC.